This T cell receptor beta chain was obtained from a study of spatial heterogeneity in lung cancer. The overall study: Available follow-up PBMC samples, collected a median of around 23 months post-resection, were sequenced. Fewer alpha-chain than beta-chain sequences were consistently detected.

Trimming at V came to 7 bases and at J to 5 bases, leaving 5 bases not matched to a gene. The germline V gene encodes CDR1 MNHNS and CDR2 SASEGT. This CDR3 has 13 residues. This clonotype occurred many times. Its cognate antigen is unknown. Noted time point: blood at routine non-recurrence follow-up after resection. Sequencing of whole RNA from tumor, nontumor lung or frozen PBMC involved no sorting. On each TCR cDNA molecule, a unique molecular identifier was present. TCRdb processed the 5' RACE reads anew with MiXCR; each CDR3 protein has one entry. Among around 110,000 distinct CDR3 sequences, 10% to 15% were seen once, and the ten largest hold about 15%. Study outcomes and limitations: Detection of ubiquitous tumor TCRs in blood was higher at resection than follow-up.

The chain uses TRBV6-1 and TRBJ1-1; TRBD1 matches at 9 bases. The source of this sequence is a male donor with early-stage non-small cell lung cancer. The sample was PBMCs, taken at follow-up. In DNA form, the CDR3 reads TGTGCCAGCACCCTGGACAGGGGAACTGAAGCTTTCTTT. Translated, it gives CASTLDRGTEAFF.